Listed below are T cell receptor beta chains from one sample, sequenced in a study of blood T cell repertoires in COVID-19. Produced via immunoSEQ multiplex PCR; TCRdb's table is partial and in-frame only. The sample carries around 460,000 clones, around 90% recorded once. Sample: peripheral blood. The receptors shown here come from a man between 18 and 35 years old with COVID-19, enrolled during active disease. Each CDR3 is given with its conserved first and last residue. The D gene is left open where the match is weak. Clone size is not always given. Where it is, it says once, few, many or a class for expanded clones.

size: NA
D: TRBD2
J: TRBJ2-3
V: TRBV7-9
CDR3: CASSLLYAGGTDTQYF
DNA: TGTGCCAGCAGCTTATTATACGCGGGAGGCACAGATACGCAGTATTTT

size: few
D: TRBD2
J: TRBJ2-7
V: TRBV7-9
CDR3: CASSWTSGSEQYF
DNA: TGTGCCAGCAGCTGGACTAGCGGGAGCGAGCAGTACTTC

size: NA
D: NA
J: TRBJ2-7
V: TRBV5-4
CDR3: CASSFGREDEQYF
DNA: TGTGCCAGCAGCTTCGGCAGGGAAGACGAGCAGTACTTC

size: NA
D: NA
J: TRBJ2-1
V: TRBV3-1/TRBV3-2
CDR3: CASSQAYNEQFF
DNA: TGTGCCAGCAGCCAAGCGTACAATGAGCAGTTCTTC

size: NA
D: NA
J: TRBJ2-3
V: TRBV9
CDR3: CASSVSTRTDTQYF
DNA: TGTGCCAGCAGCGTATCCACTCGCACAGATACGCAGTATTTT

size: NA
D: TRBD1
J: TRBJ1-1
V: TRBV7-9
CDR3: CASTRGDRKNTEAFF
DNA: TGTGCCAGCACGAGGGGGGACAGAAAGAACACTGAAGCTTTCTTT

size: once
D: NA
J: TRBJ1-6
V: TRBV18
CDR3: CASRVTGYYNSPLHF
DNA: TGTGCCAGCCGAGTTACAGGCTACTATAATTCACCCCTCCACTTT

size: NA
D: TRBD2
J: TRBJ2-7
V: TRBV19
CDR3: CASSLRAGASHEQYF
DNA: TGTGCCAGTAGTCTACGAGCGGGAGCTAGCCACGAGCAGTACTTC

size: NA
D: NA
J: TRBJ1-5
V: TRBV19
CDR3: CASSITRKPSNQPQHF
DNA: TGTGCCAGTAGTATAACCAGGAAACCTAGCAATCAGCCCCAGCATTTT

size: NA
D: NA
J: TRBJ1-6
V: TRBV9
CDR3: CASSVASGSPLHF
DNA: TGTGCCAGCAGCGTAGCTTCCGGGTCACCCCTCCACTTT

size: NA
D: NA
J: TRBJ2-3
V: TRBV20-1
CDR3: CSASHAGKSTDTQYF
DNA: TGCAGTGCTAGTCATGCCGGGAAAAGCACAGATACGCAGTATTTT

size: once
D: TRBD1
J: TRBJ2-7
V: TRBV6-5
CDR3: CASSYSDRGGYEQYF
DNA: TGTGCCAGCAGTTACTCCGACAGGGGTGGTTACGAGCAGTACTTC

size: NA
D: NA
J: TRBJ2-7
V: TRBV6-5
CDR3: CASTSGQRSSYEQYF
DNA: TGTGCCAGCACCAGCGGACAGAGGAGCTCCTACGAGCAGTACTTC

size: NA
D: NA
J: TRBJ2-7
V: TRBV7-8
CDR3: CASSDYPDTSYEQYF
DNA: TGTGCCAGCAGCGACTACCCTGACACGTCCTACGAGCAGTACTTC

size: NA
D: NA
J: TRBJ2-7
V: TRBV5-6
CDR3: CASSSARGAVSYEQYF
DNA: TGTGCCAGCTCCAGCGCCCGGGGGGCAGTATCCTACGAGCAGTACTTC

size: NA
D: NA
J: TRBJ2-3
V: TRBV5-1
CDR3: CASSLWSESTDTQYF
DNA: TGCGCCAGCAGCTTGTGGTCGGAGAGCACAGATACGCAGTATTTT

size: NA
D: TRBD2
J: TRBJ2-3
V: TRBV2
CDR3: CASRSGTSGPDTQYF
DNA: TGTGCCAGCAGGTCCGGGACTAGCGGCCCAGATACGCAGTATTTT

size: NA
D: NA
J: TRBJ1-6
V: TRBV9
CDR3: CASSVDLPRDSPLHF
DNA: TGTGCCAGCAGCGTTGATCTCCCTCGGGATTCACCCCTCCACTTT

size: once
D: NA
J: TRBJ2-7
V: TRBV11-2
CDR3: CASRAGGEQYF
DNA: TGTGCCAGCAGGGCAGGTGGGGAGCAGTACTTC

size: NA
D: NA
J: TRBJ1-4
V: TRBV25-1
CDR3: CASSESGKGDEKLFF
DNA: TGTGCCAGCAGTGAATCGGGAAAAGGAGATGAAAAACTGTTTTTT

size: NA
D: NA
J: TRBJ2-1
V: TRBV28
CDR3: CASFISTGSGNEQFF
DNA: TGTGCCAGCTTTATATCGACGGGGTCCGGCAATGAGCAGTTCTTC

size: NA
D: NA
J: TRBJ1-6
V: TRBV11-2
CDR3: CASSAQGSYNSPLHF
DNA: TGTGCCAGCAGCGCACAGGGTTCCTATAATTCACCCCTCCACTTT